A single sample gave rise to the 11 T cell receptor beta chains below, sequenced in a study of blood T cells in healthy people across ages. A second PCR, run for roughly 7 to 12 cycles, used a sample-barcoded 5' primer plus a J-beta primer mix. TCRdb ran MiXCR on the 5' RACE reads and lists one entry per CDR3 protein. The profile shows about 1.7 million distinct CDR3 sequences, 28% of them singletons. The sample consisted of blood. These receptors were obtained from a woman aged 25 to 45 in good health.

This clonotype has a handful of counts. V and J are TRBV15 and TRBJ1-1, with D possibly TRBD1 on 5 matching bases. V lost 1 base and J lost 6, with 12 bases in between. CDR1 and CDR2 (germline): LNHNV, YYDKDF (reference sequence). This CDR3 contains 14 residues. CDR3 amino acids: CATSRARAIAEAFF. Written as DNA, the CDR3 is TGTGCCACCAGCAGAGCCAGGGCGATAGCTGAAGCTTTCTTT.

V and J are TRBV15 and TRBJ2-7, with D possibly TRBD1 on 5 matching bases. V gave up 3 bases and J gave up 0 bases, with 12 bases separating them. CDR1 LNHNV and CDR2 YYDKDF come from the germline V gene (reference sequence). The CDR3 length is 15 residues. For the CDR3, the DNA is TGTGCCACCAGCAGGGAGACAGTGAGCTCCTACGAGCAGTACTTC. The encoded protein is CATSRETVSSYEQYF.

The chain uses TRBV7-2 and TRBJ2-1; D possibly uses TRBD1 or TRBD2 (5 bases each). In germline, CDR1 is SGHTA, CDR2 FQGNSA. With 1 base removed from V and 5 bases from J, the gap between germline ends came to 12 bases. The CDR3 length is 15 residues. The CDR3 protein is CASSLGWGYDNEQFF. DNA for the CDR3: TGTGCCAGCAGCTTAGGATGGGGGTACGACAATGAGCAGTTCTTC.

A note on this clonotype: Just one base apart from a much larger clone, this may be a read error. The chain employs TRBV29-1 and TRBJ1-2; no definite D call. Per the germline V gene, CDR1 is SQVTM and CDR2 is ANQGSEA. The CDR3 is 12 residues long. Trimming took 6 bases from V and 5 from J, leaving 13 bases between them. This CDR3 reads CSVLPYGYGYTF. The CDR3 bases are TGCAGCGTCCTACCCTACGGGTATGGCTACACCTTC.

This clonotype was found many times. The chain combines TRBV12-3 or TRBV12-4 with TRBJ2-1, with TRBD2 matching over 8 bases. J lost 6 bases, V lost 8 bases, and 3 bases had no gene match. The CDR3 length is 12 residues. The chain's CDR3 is CASLAGLNEQFF. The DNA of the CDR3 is TGTGCCAGCTTAGCGGGGCTCAATGAGCAGTTCTTC.

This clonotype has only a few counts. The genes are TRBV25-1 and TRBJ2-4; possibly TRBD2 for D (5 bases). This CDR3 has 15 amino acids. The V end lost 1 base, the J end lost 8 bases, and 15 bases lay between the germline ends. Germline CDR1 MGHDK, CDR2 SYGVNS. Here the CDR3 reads CASSESGEPFDIQYF. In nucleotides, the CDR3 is TGTGCCAGCAGTGAATCCGGGGAACCCTTTGACATTCAGTACTTC. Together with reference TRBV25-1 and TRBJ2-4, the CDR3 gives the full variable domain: EADIYQTPRYLVIGTGKKITLECSQTMGHDKMYWYQQDPGMELHLIHYSYGVNSTEKGDLSSESTVSRIRTEHFPLTLESARPSHTSQYLCASSESGEPFDIQYFGAGTRLSVL.

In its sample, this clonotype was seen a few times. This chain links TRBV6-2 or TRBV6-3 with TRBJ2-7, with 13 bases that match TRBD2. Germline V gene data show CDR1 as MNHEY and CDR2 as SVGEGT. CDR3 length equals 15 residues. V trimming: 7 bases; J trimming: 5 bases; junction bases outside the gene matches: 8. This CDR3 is CASNTGTSGKDEQYF. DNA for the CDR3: TGTGCCAGCAACACCGGGACTAGCGGGAAAGACGAGCAGTACTTC.

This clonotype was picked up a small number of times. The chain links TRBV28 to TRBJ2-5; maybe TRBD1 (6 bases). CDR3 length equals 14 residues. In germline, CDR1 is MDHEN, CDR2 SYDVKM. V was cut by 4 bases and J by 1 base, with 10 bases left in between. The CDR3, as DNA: TGTGCCAGCAGTTCCCGGGACATCCAAGAGACCCAGTACTTC. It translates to CASSSRDIQETQYF.

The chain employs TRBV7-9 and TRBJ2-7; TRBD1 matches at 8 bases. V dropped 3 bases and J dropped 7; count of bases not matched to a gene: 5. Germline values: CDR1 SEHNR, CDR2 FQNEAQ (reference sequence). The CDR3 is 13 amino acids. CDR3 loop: CASSFQGAREQYF. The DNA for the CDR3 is TGTGCCAGCAGCTTTCAGGGGGCACGGGAGCAGTACTTC.

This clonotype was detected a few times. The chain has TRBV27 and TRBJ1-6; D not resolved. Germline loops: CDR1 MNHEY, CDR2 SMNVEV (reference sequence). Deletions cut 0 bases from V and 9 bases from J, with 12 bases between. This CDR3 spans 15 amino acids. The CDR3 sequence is CASSLSSGSVSPLHF. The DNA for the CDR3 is TGTGCCAGCAGTTTATCGTCCGGGAGCGTTTCACCCCTCCACTTT.

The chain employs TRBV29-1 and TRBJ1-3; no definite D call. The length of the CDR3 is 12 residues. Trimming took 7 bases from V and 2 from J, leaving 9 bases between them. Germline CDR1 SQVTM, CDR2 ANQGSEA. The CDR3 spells CSAGGTGNTIYF. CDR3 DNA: TGCAGCGCCGGAGGGACTGGAAACACCATATATTTT.